The 32 T cell receptor beta chains below were found in one sample sequenced in a study of vaccination and CD4 T cells after COVID-19. Their antigens remain unidentified. The time point is: late sampling 161 to 241 days after vaccination in a few convalescent patients. Treatment noted: approximately 10-day PBMC culture with coronavirus spike peptide pools or control peptides (ViraFEST assay). An Oncomine TCR Beta short-read assay was used to sequence the DNA from cultured CD4+ T cells. TCRdb re-called the PCR reads through MiXCR, storing one row per CDR3 protein. Of 25,000 to 30,000 distinct CDR3 sequences listed, around a third are singletons. Sequencing used CD4+ T cells from blood, cultured in vitro, obtained about 7 months after SARS-CoV-2 vaccination. The source is a human donor who had recovered from COVID-19.

This clonotype was picked up a small number of times. The chain has TRBV6-1 and TRBJ2-7; D is possibly TRBD1 (6 bases). Per the germline V gene, CDR1 is MNHNS and CDR2 is SASEGT. Trimming removed 6 bases from V and 6 bases from J, with 15 bases in between. The CDR3 extends over 13 amino acids. The chain's CDR3 is CASRWQGIVEQYF. The CDR3 DNA sequence: TGTGCCAGCAGGTGGCAGGGGATAGTCGAGCAGTACTTC.

This clonotype has more than one count but fewer than ten. For the CDR3, the DNA is TGTGCCAGCAGTTCCGGGACCAACTACGAGCAGTACTTC. This translates into CASSSGTNYEQYF. The chain employs TRBV27 and TRBJ2-7; either TRBD1 or TRBD2 may fit D (5 bases each). This CDR3 has 13 residues. CDR1 and CDR2 (germline): MNHEY, SMNVEV (reference sequence). Between the trimmed V and J ends, which lost 4 bases and 3 bases, there was a span of 10 bases.

The rearrangement links TRBV19 to TRBJ2-7; 12 bases line up with TRBD2. The CDR3 is 18 amino acids. CDR1 LNHDA and CDR2 SQIVND come from the germline V gene (reference sequence). With 1 base clipped from V and 2 bases from J, the junction kept 9 bases outside the gene matches. In DNA form, the CDR3 reads TGTGCCAGTAGTATAGCAACTAGCGGGAGGCCCGGGGCCTACGAGCAGTACTTC. This gives the protein CASSIATSGRPGAYEQYF.

This clonotype was found a few times. This chain connects TRBV7-9 to TRBJ2-5; 10 bases are shared with TRBD1. The CDR3 runs to 16 residues. Germline V gene sequence: CDR1 SEHNR, CDR2 FQNEAQ (reference sequence). V was pared by 5 bases and J by 5 bases, with 11 bases of the junction left unmatched. As DNA, the CDR3 is TGTGCCAGCAGCCAACGGTGGGACAGGGGCCTGGAGACCCAGTACTTC. It yields the protein CASSQRWDRGLETQYF. Full variable domain (outside the CDR3, taken from reference TRBV7-9 and TRBJ2-5): DTGVSQNPRHKITKRGQNVTFRCDPISEHNRLYWYRQTLGQGPEFLTYFQNEAQLEKSRLLSDRFSAERPKGSFSTLEIQRTEQGDSAMYLCASSQRWDRGLETQYFGPGTRLLVL.

J is TRBJ2-5 and V is TRBV10-3; 8 nucleotides line up with TRBD2. J gave up 4 bases and V 2 bases, and 21 bases lay outside the gene matches. CDR1 is ENHRY, CDR2 SYGVKD, per germline. CDR3 size: 20 residues. The CDR3 here is CAISEPKGLVSPKEGETQYF. Written as DNA, the CDR3 is TGTGCCATCAGTGAGCCAAAGGGACTAGTGAGTCCCAAAGAGGGAGAGACCCAGTACTTC.

This chain's CDR3 is CASSDSGYSTDTQYF. In DNA form, the CDR3 reads TGTGCCAGCAGTGATTCTGGGTACAGCACAGATACGCAGTATTTT. J is TRBJ2-3 and V is TRBV2, with D unresolved. Germline V gene data show CDR1 as SNHLY and CDR2 as FYNNEI. Trimming took 3 bases from V and 0 from J, leaving 10 bases between them. The CDR3 is 15 residues long.

The V gene is TRBV2, the J gene TRBJ2-5, with TRBD2 identical over 9 bases. Germline values: CDR1 SNHLY, CDR2 FYNNEI. V shed 0 bases, J shed 5 bases, and the junction held 7 bases outside the gene matches. The CDR3 runs to 16 residues. DNA for the CDR3: TGTGCCAGCAGTGAAGCCCGGACTAGCGTGAGGGAGACCCAGTACTTC. Its translation is CASSEARTSVRETQYF. Full variable domain (rest looked up from reference TRBV2 and TRBJ2-5): EPEVTQTPSHQVTQMGQEVILRCVPISNHLYFYWYRQILGQKVEFLVSFYNNEISEKSEIFDDQFSVERPDGSNFTLKIRSTKLEDSAMYFCASSEARTSVRETQYFGPGTRLLVL.

This clonotype was detected a few times. This chain uses TRBV7-9 with TRBJ1-1; D might be TRBD1 (6 bases). Trimming shortened V by 2 bases and J by 0 bases, and 10 bases separated the two germline ends. The germline CDR1 and CDR2 sequences are SEHNR and FQNEAQ (reference sequence). The CDR3 sequence is 15 residues long. CDR3 sequence reads: CASSLSGQLNTEAFF. The CDR3 nucleotides are TGTGCCAGCAGCTTAAGCGGACAGCTGAACACTGAAGCTTTCTTT. Full variable domain (remainder filled in from reference TRBV7-9 and TRBJ1-1): DTGVSQNPRHKITKRGQNVTFRCDPISEHNRLYWYRQTLGQGPEFLTYFQNEAQLEKSRLLSDRFSAERPKGSFSTLEIQRTEQGDSAMYLCASSLSGQLNTEAFFGQGTRLTVV.

V is TRBV10-3 and J is TRBJ1-1, with TRBD1 identical over 10 bases. The germline CDR1 and CDR2 sequences are ENHRY and SYGVKD. J lost 1 base, V lost 4 bases, and 6 bases had no gene match. CDR3 length: 16 residues. The CDR3, as DNA: TGTGCCATCAGTGTCCGACAGGGGGCATCGAACACTGAAGCTTTCTTT. It translates to CAISVRQGASNTEAFF.

V usage is TRBV11-2 and J usage is TRBJ2-3; possibly TRBD2 for D (6 bases). Germline V gives CDR1 SGHAT, CDR2 FQNNGV. V dropped 1 base and J dropped 8 bases, with 16 bases sitting between them. The CDR3 is made up of 15 amino acids. CDR3 DNA: TGTGCCAGCAGCTTAGCGGGAGCTTTGCCAGGTACGCAGTATTTT. Its protein product is CASSLAGALPGTQYF.

The chain carries TRBV25-1 and TRBJ2-2; D gene unclear. Germline-derived CDR1 and CDR2 are MGHDK and SYGVNS. The CDR3 contains 11 residues. Trimming removed 6 bases from V and 3 bases from J, with 2 bases in between. CDR3 DNA: TGTGCCAGCAGAGACACCGGGGAGCTGTTTTTT. It specifies CASRDTGELFF.

This clonotype came up a few times. J is TRBJ1-2 and V is TRBV29-1; a weak D match, TRBD1 (6 bases). Trimming took off 3 bases at V and 4 bases at J, with 9 bases between the two ends. The CDR3 contains 12 residues. Germline loops: CDR1 SQVTM, CDR2 ANQGSEA. CDR3 protein: CSVEDSSYGYTF. Here the CDR3 DNA reads TGCAGCGTTGAGGACAGTTCCTATGGCTACACCTTC. Drawing the rest from reference TRBV29-1 and TRBJ1-2, the complete variable domain is SAVISQKPSRDICQRGTSLTIQCQVDSQVTMMFWYRQQPGQSLTLIATANQGSEATYESGFVIDKFPISRPNLTFSTLTVSNMSPEDSSIYLCSVEDSSYGYTFGSGTRLTVV.

This sequence joins TRBV18 and TRBJ2-3, with TRBD2 identical over 15 bases. Per germline, CDR1 KGHSH and CDR2 LQKENI. The length of the CDR3 is 17 residues. The V gene end was trimmed by 4 bases and the J gene end by 3 bases; junction bases not matched to a gene: 5. CDR3 bases: TGTGCCAGCTCACTGGGACTAGCGGGAGGATTAACAGATACGCAGTATTTT. Protein: CASSLGLAGGLTDTQYF.

This rearrangement joins TRBV7-9 to TRBJ2-1; 12 bases are shared with TRBD2. The CDR3 has 18 amino acids. Per germline, CDR1 SEHNR and CDR2 FQNEAQ (reference sequence). J lost 6 bases, V lost 2 bases, and 11 bases had no gene match. DNA for the CDR3: TGTGCCAGCAGCTTAAAGTTCCGGCTAGCGGGAGGGCGCAATGAGCAGTTCTTC. Protein sequence: CASSLKFRLAGGRNEQFF.

The V gene is TRBV6-1, the J gene TRBJ2-3; TRBD1 is a possible D gene (5 bases). CDR3 length equals 18 residues. V lost 6 bases and J 1 base, leaving 23 bases between the germline ends. From germline, CDR1 is MNHNS and CDR2 SASEGT. CDR3 in amino acids: CASSRGGIPGARTDTQYF. The CDR3 DNA reads as TGTGCCAGCAGCCGAGGTGGGATCCCTGGGGCTCGCACAGATACGCAGTATTTT.

The chain joins TRBV18 to TRBJ2-1, with TRBD2 matching 8 bases. The CDR3 runs to 14 residues. Germline CDR1 reads KGHSH; CDR2 reads LQKENI. V dropped 6 bases and J dropped 0; count of bases not matched to a gene: 1. The CDR3 here is CASSTSGSYNEQFF. In DNA form, the CDR3 reads TGTGCCAGCTCCACTAGCGGCTCCTACAATGAGCAGTTCTTC.

V and J are TRBV9 and TRBJ1-1, with 10 bases identical to TRBD1. Germline CDR1 and CDR2: SGDLS and YYNGEE. J gave up 5 bases and V 3 bases, and 7 bases lay outside the gene matches. The CDR3 loop spans 15 amino acids. The CDR3 DNA reads TGTGCCAGCAGCGGATCCGGGACAGGGGATACTGAAGCTTTCTTT. Its protein is CASSGSGTGDTEAFF. Full variable domain (rest looked up from reference TRBV9 and TRBJ1-1): DSGVTQTPKHLITATGQRVTLRCSPRSGDLSVYWYQQSLDQGLQFLIQYYNGEERAKGNILERFSAQQFPDLHSELNLSSLELGDSALYFCASSGSGTGDTEAFFGQGTRLTVV.

Regarding this clonotype: A junction end diverges from the germline sequence, so it may reflect a read error. The chain has TRBV27 and TRBJ1-2; D perhaps matches TRBD1 (6 bases). There are 14 residues in the CDR3. Germline CDR1 is MNHEY and CDR2 is SMNVEV (reference sequence). As DNA, the CDR3 is TGTGCCAGCAGTTCCCTATCTGGACAGTCTTACGCCAGCTTC. Protein product: CASSSLSGQSYASF.

This clonotype was observed a few times. The V and J genes are TRBV7-2 and TRBJ1-2; 10 nucleotides line up with TRBD1. The germline V gene encodes CDR1 SGHTA and CDR2 FQGNSA. CDR3 size: 15 residues. Trimming cost V 3 bases and J 4 bases; bases outside gene matches: 5. The CDR3 region has the DNA TGTGCCAGCAGCTTCGGGACAGGGGAACGCTATGGCTACACCTTC. Its protein product is CASSFGTGERYGYTF.

This clonotype appeared a few times. J is TRBJ2-1 and V is TRBV28, with 7 positions matching TRBD2. The CDR3 totals 16 residues. V shed 5 bases and J 4 bases; nucleotides not matched to a gene: 11. Germline values: CDR1 MDHEN, CDR2 SYDVKM. The CDR3 spells CASSPMKRDFYNEQFF. CDR3 bases: TGTGCCAGCAGTCCAATGAAGCGGGACTTTTACAATGAGCAGTTCTTC.

The CDR3, as DNA: TGTGCCAGCAGTTACCACAGGCTATTAGTACGGGACGAGCAGTACTTC. Amino acids: CASSYHRLLVRDEQYF. The chain carries TRBV6-5 and TRBJ2-7; D is perhaps TRBD1 (5 bases). Deletions cut 2 bases from V and 5 bases from J, with 19 bases between. Germline V CDR1 and CDR2: MNHEY, SVGAGI. The CDR3 consists of 16 residues.

V gene TRBV29-1 combines with J gene TRBJ2-1, with TRBD2 matching over 10 bases. Unmatched junction bases numbered 8, after V lost 3 bases and J lost 6 bases. This CDR3 contains 15 residues. Germline loops: CDR1 SQVTM, CDR2 ANQGSEA. The CDR3 DNA is TGCAGCGTTGACGAAAGCGGGAGGGCCTCCAATGAGCAGTTCTTC. Residues: CSVDESGRASNEQFF.

This chain uses TRBV18 with TRBJ1-1, with D possibly TRBD1 on 6 matching bases. Germline-derived CDR1 and CDR2 are KGHSH and LQKENI. The CDR3 spans 16 residues. V was shortened by 3 bases and J by 3 bases, with 17 bases between the two germline ends. This CDR3 is CASSPRTAREHTEAFF. In DNA, the CDR3 is TGTGCCAGCTCACCTAGGACAGCCAGGGAGCACACTGAAGCTTTCTTT.

The chain joins TRBV20-1 to TRBJ2-3, with D tentatively TRBD2 (6 bases). Germline CDR1 DFQATT, CDR2 SNEGSKA (reference sequence). The CDR3 spans 11 residues. Trimming removed 6 bases from V and 6 bases from J, with 10 bases in between. The CDR3 nucleotides read TGCAGTGCAAGGACTACCGATACGCAGTATTTT. Protein product: CSARTTDTQYF.

The chain recombines TRBV28 with TRBJ2-1; D gene unclear. Looked up from germline, CDR1 is MDHEN and CDR2 is SYDVKM. The V gene lost 6 bases and the J gene lost 3 bases, with 15 bases spanning the gap. The CDR3 loop spans 15 amino acids. The CDR3 spells CASSPPDPSYNEQFF. For the CDR3, the DNA is TGTGCCAGCAGCCCTCCGGACCCTAGCTACAATGAGCAGTTCTTC.

V gene TRBV19 combines with J gene TRBJ2-1, with 12 bases aligning to TRBD2. CDR3 size: 15 residues. With 5 bases clipped from V and 8 bases from J, the junction kept 7 bases outside the gene matches. Germline loops: CDR1 LNHDA, CDR2 SQIVND (reference sequence). Here the CDR3 DNA reads TGTGCCAGTAGTCGTCTAGCGGGAGGGGTCGATGAGCAGTTCTTC. It translates to CASSRLAGGVDEQFF.

This clonotype was recorded a few times. The V gene is TRBV7-8, the J gene TRBJ1-5, with no clear D. Germline values: CDR1 SGHVS, CDR2 FQNEAQ. Trimming took off 2 bases at V and 4 bases at J, with 3 bases between the two ends. The CDR3 sequence is 12 residues long. The CDR3 DNA reads TGTGCCAGCAGCTTAACTAATCAGCCCCAGCATTTT. Amino acid sequence: CASSLTNQPQHF.

This clonotype was seen only a few times. The chain recombines TRBV15 with TRBJ2-7; D gene unclear. CDR3 size: 14 residues. CDR1 LNHNV and CDR2 YYDKDF come from the germline V gene (reference sequence). Deletions cut 6 bases from V and 0 bases from J, with 12 bases between. CDR3 protein: CATRAALLSYEQYF. Here the CDR3 DNA reads TGTGCCACCAGAGCAGCTCTCCTCTCCTACGAGCAGTACTTC.

The chain employs TRBV7-3 and TRBJ1-2; tentatively, D is TRBD1 (5 bases). Germline CDR1 reads SGHTA; CDR2 reads FQGTGA. The CDR3 runs 16 residues. V was clipped by 2 bases and J by 6 bases, with 19 bases between them. Written as DNA, the CDR3 is TGTGCCAGCAGCTTAGGGGGACTCTTGGGCAAGGATGGCTACACCTTC. This encodes CASSLGGLLGKDGYTF.

The genes are TRBV6-1 and TRBJ1-6, with TRBD1 matching 9 bases. This CDR3 is built from 17 residues. Germline V gene lookup returns CDR1 MNHNS and CDR2 SASEGT. Germline trimming cut 6 bases from V and 10 bases from J; bases unmatched to any gene: 16. CDR3 sequence (DNA): TGTGCCAGCAGGCCCCGGGGACAGGGCCCAGACGGCTCACCCCTCCACTTT. It encodes CASRPRGQGPDGSPLHF.

The rearrangement links TRBV19 to TRBJ2-3; D uncertain. From germline, CDR1 is LNHDA and CDR2 SQIVND (reference sequence). The V and J ends lost 6 bases and 1 base respectively, with 11 bases between them. The CDR3 is 14 amino acids. This CDR3 is CASRVRAGTDTQYF. In nucleotides, the CDR3 is TGTGCCAGTAGGGTAAGGGCTGGCACAGATACGCAGTATTTT.

The gene calls are TRBV7-2 and TRBJ2-2, with TRBD2 matching over 8 bases. V trimming: 3 bases; J trimming: 5 bases; junction bases outside the gene matches: 11. Germline assignment: CDR1 SGHTA and CDR2 FQGNSA. The CDR3 is 17 amino acids. The CDR3 coding sequence is TGTGCCAGCAGCTTCACGAGCGGGAGAGGTCGGACCGGGGAGCTGTTTTTT. The encoded protein is CASSFTSGRGRTGELFF.